The 6 T cell receptor beta chains below were found in one sample sequenced in a study of human T cells and chemical hapten exposure. TCRdb redid the calling of the RACE reads with MiXCR, one entry per CDR3 protein. This table holds approximately 52,000 distinct CDR3 sequences, roughly 9% found once. The time point: pre-sensitization, week 0. Treatment in this sample: therapeutic diphenylcyclopropenone sensitization with weekly scalp DPC. The total RNA was obtained from whole blood that was not fractionated. The sequences come from whole blood, collected in connection with sensitization to the hapten diphenylcyclopropenone (DPC). The receptors derive from a woman in her 30s with alopecia areata. Some clones in this sample may be carry-over from other donors' samples.

This chain links TRBV6-2 or TRBV6-3 with TRBJ1-6; D call uncertain. Germline CDR1 is MNHEY and CDR2 is SVGEGT. The CDR3 is 14 amino acids. V gave up 10 bases and J gave up 7 bases, with 17 bases separating them. CDR3 residues: CAISFGNTNSPLHF. The CDR3 DNA follows: TGTGCCATCTCATTCGGCAACACGAATTCACCCCTCCACTTT.

The chain combines TRBV24-1 with TRBJ2-3, with TRBD1 matching over 11 bases. Per germline, CDR1 KGHDR and CDR2 SFDVKD. V shed 1 base and J 6 bases; nucleotides not matched to a gene: 5. The CDR3 contains 16 residues. CDR3 nucleotide sequence: TGTGCCACCAGTGATTTCTCCGGGACAGGGGGGGATACGCAGTATTTT. This sequence encodes CATSDFSGTGGDTQYF.

This clonotype was counted between two and nine times. This rearrangement joins TRBV6-6 to TRBJ1-5; 7 positions agree with TRBD1. The CDR3 spans 12 residues. Germline assignment: CDR1 MNHNY and CDR2 SVGAGI (reference sequence). The V and J ends lost 7 bases and 11 bases, in that order; junction bases with no gene match: 8. CDR3 protein: CASTTGQGAQHF. The CDR3 nucleotides are TGTGCCAGCACCACGGGCCAGGGGGCCCAGCATTTT.

The sample holds a few counts of this clonotype. V usage is TRBV12-3 or TRBV12-4 and J usage is TRBJ1-1; possible D gene TRBD1, 5 bases. This CDR3 contains 14 residues. V lost 5 bases, J lost 5 bases, and 15 bases lay in between. For the CDR3, the DNA is TGTGCCAGCAGTGTCCGGGGGATTGTGACTGAAGCTTTCTTT. This codes for CASSVRGIVTEAFF.

This clonotype has only a few counts. The rearrangement links TRBV20-1 to TRBJ2-3; TRBD1 aligns across 11 bases. V was pared by 5 bases and J by 7 bases, with 5 bases of the junction left unmatched. This CDR3 contains 13 residues. Germline CDR1 reads DFQATT; CDR2 reads SNEGSKA (reference sequence). CDR3 amino acids: CSARTGGEYTQYF. The CDR3 DNA sequence: TGCAGTGCTCGGACAGGGGGCGAGTATACGCAGTATTTT.

The sample holds many counts of this clonotype. The chain joins TRBV2 to TRBJ1-2; D ambiguous. V dropped 3 bases and J dropped 0 bases, with 11 bases sitting between them. This CDR3 has 15 amino acids. Germline CDR1 is SNHLY and CDR2 is FYNNEI. CDR3 amino acids: CASSEARTTNYGYTF. In nucleotides, the CDR3 is TGTGCCAGCAGTGAGGCTAGGACCACTAACTATGGCTACACCTTC.